This TCR beta chain is from a study of CD8 T cell repertoires and HIV-1 epitope variants. Study conclusions and caveats: Only beta chains were identified, marking proliferation to antigen, not function.

Profiled with immunoSEQ multiplex PCR; TCRdb holds only in-frame clones, not every one. The table shows almost 6,000 clones, with roughly 68% occurring only once. In this sample, this clone turned up once. Its antigen remains unidentified. The V end lost 3 bases, the J end lost 1 base, and 8 bases lay between the germline ends. The CDR3 length is 14 residues. CDR1 and CDR2 from the germline V gene are SGHDT and YYEEEE. The sample taken for sequencing was cultured CD8+ T cells derived from PBMCs. The chain is built from TRBV5-6 and TRBJ1-5; D perhaps matches TRBD1 (6 bases). The receptor comes from a male donor with HIV. CDR3 loop: CASSYGQSNQPQHF. As DNA, the CDR3 is TGTGCCAGCAGCTATGGACAGAGCAATCAGCCCCAGCATTTT.